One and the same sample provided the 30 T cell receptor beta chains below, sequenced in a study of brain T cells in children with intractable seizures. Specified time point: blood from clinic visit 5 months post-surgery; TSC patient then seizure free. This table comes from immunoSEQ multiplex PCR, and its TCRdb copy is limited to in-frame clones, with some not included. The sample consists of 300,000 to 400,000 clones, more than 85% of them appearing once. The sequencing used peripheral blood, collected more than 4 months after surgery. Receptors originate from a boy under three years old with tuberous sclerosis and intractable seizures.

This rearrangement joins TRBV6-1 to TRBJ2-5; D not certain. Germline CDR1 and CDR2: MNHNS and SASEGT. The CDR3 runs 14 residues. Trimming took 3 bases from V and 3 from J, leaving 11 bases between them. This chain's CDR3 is CASSEGFIKETQYF. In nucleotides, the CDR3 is TGTGCCAGCAGTGAGGGGTTTATCAAAGAGACCCAGTACTTC.

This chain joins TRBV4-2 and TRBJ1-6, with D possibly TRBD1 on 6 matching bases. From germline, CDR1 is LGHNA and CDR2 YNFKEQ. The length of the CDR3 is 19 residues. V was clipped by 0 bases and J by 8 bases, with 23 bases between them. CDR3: CASSQEGYSVGGADSPLHF. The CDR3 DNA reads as TGTGCCAGCAGCCAAGAAGGATACAGTGTTGGGGGCGCGGATTCACCCCTCCACTTT.

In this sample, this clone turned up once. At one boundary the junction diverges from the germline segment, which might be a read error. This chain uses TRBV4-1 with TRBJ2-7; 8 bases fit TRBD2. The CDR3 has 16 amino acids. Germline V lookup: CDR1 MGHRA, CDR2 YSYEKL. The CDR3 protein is CASSPGGGRTSNEQYF. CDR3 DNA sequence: TGCGCCAGCAGCCCGGGGGGCGGGAGGACCTCCAACGAGCAGTACTTC.

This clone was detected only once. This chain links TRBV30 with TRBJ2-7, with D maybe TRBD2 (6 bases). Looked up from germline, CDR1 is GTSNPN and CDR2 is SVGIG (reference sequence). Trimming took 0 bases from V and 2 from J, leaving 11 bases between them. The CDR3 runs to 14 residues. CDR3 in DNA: TGTGCCTGGAGTGTACAAGGACTAACCTACGAGCAGTACTTC. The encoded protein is CAWSVQGLTYEQYF.

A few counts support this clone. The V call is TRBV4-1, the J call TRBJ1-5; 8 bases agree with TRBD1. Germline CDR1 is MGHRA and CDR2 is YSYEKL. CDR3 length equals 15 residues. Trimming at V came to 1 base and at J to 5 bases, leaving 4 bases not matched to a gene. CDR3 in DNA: TGCGCCAGCAGCCAAGTTGGACAGGGAGATCAGCCCCAGCATTTT. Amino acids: CASSQVGQGDQPQHF.

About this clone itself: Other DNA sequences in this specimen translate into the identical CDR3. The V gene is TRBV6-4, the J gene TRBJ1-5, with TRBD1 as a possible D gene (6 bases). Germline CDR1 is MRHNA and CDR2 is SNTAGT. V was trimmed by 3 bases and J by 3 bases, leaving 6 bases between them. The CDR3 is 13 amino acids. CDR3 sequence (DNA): TGTGCCAGCAGTGAGGGGGCCAATCAGCCCCAGCATTTT. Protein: CASSEGANQPQHF.

DNA for the CDR3: TGTGCCTTAGCCCGACAGAACACTGAAGCTTTCTTT. Amino acid sequence: CALARQNTEAFF. The chain employs TRBV30 and TRBJ1-1; no reliable D call. CDR1 and CDR2 (germline): GTSNPN, SVGIG (reference sequence). The length of the CDR3 is 12 residues. The V and J ends lost 7 bases and 1 base respectively, with 10 bases between them. Using reference TRBV30 and TRBJ1-1 for the parts outside the CDR3, the full variable domain is SQTIHQWPATLVQPVGSPLSLECTVEGTSNPNLYWYRQAAGRGLQLLFYSVGIGQISSEVPQNLSASRPQDRQFILSSKKLLLSDSGFYLCALARQNTEAFFGQGTRLTVV.

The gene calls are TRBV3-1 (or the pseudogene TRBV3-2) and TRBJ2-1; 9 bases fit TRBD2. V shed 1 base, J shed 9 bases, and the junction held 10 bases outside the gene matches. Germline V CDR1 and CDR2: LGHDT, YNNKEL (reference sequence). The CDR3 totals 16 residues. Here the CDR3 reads CASSQVSGSSFAEQFF. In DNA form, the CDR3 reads TGTGCCAGCAGCCAAGTTAGCGGGAGTTCTTTCGCTGAGCAGTTCTTC.

CDR3 sequence: CASSLVEDYNEQFF. In DNA form, the CDR3 reads TGTGCCAGCAGCTTAGTAGAGGACTACAATGAGCAGTTCTTC. This chain links TRBV11-1 with TRBJ2-1, with D uncertain. V gave up 1 base and J gave up 3 bases, with 7 bases separating them. The CDR3 is 14 amino acids. Germline V CDR1 and CDR2: SGHAT, FQDESV (reference sequence).

This CDR3 reads CASSGSLVNSPLHF. For the CDR3, the DNA is TGTGCCAGCAGCGGCAGCCTAGTAAATTCACCCCTCCACTTT. The chain recombines TRBV25-1 with TRBJ1-6; D is unresolved. Trimming pared 6 bases from V and 7 bases from J, leaving 13 bases between. Germline CDR1 and CDR2: MGHDK and SYGVNS. The CDR3 contains 14 residues.

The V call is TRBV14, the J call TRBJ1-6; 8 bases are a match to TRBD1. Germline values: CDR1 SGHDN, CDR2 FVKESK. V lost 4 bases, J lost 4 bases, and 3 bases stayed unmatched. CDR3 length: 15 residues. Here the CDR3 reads CASSPRQGYNSPLHF. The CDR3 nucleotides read TGTGCCAGCAGCCCTCGACAGGGGTATAATTCACCCCTCCACTTT.

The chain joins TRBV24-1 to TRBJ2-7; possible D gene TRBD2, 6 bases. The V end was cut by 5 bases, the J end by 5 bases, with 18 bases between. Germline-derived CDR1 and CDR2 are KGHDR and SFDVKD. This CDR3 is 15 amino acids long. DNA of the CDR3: TGTGCCACCAGTGGGGACTCCCAAACTTATCACGAGCAGTACTTC. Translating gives CATSGDSQTYHEQYF.

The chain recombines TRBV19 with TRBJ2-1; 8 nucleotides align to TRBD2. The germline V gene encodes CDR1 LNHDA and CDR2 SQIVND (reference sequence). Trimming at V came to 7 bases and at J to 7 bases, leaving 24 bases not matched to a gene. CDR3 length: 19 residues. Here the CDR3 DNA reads TGTGCCAGTACTCATTATCCAGCGGGGGCTGGCATGGGCGGGAATGAGCAGTTCTTC. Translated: CASTHYPAGAGMGGNEQFF.

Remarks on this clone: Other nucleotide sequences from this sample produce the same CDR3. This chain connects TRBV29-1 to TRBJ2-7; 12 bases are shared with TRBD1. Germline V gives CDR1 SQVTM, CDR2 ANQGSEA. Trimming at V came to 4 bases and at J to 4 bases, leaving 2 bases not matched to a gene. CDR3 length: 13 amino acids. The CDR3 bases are TGCAGCGTTGGGGGACAGGGGGCTTACGAGCAGTACTTC. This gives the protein CSVGGQGAYEQYF.

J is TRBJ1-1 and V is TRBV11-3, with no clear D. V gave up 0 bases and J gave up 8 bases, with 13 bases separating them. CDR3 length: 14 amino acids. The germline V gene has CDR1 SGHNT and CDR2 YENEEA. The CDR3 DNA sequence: TGTGCCAGCAGCTTAGATTTAGTTCGGTCCGAAGCTTTCTTT. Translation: CASSLDLVRSEAFF. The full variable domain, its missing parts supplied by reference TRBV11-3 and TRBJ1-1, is EAGVVQSPRYKIIEKKQPVAFWCNPISGHNTLYWYLQNLGQGPELLIRYENEEAVDDSQLPKDRFSAERLKGVDSTLKIQPAELGDSAVYLCASSLDLVRSEAFFGQGTRLTVV.

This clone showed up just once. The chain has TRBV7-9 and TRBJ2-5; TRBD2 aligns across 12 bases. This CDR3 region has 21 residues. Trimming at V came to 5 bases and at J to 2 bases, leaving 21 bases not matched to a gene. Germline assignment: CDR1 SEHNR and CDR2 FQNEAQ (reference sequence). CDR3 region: CASSTKRLAGEKVERQETQYF. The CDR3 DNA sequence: TGTGCCAGCAGCACCAAGAGACTAGCGGGGGAAAAAGTAGAGCGACAAGAGACCCAGTACTTC.

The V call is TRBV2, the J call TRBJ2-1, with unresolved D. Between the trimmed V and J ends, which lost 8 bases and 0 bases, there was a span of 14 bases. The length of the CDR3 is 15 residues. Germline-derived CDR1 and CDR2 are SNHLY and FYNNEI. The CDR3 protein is CASYSSASSYNEQFF. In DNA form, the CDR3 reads TGTGCCAGCTACTCGAGCGCGAGCTCCTACAATGAGCAGTTCTTC.

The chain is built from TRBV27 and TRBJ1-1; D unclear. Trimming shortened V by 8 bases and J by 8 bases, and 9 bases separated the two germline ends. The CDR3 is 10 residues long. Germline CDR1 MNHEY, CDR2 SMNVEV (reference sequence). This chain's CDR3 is CASGLTEAFF. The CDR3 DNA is TGTGCCAGCGGACTAACCGAAGCTTTCTTT.

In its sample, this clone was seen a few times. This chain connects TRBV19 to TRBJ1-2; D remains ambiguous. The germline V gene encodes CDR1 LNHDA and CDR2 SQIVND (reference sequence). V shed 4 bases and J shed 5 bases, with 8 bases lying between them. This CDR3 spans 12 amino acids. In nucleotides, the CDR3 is TGTGCCAGTAGTACCCGCCGTTATGGCTACACCTTC. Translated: CASSTRRYGYTF.

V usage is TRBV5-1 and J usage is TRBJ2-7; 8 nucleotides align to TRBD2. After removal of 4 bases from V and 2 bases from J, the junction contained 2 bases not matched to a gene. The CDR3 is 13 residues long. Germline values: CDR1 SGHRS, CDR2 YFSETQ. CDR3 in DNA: TGCGCCAGCAGCCGGGGGGGAACCTACGAGCAGTACTTC. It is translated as CASSRGGTYEQYF.

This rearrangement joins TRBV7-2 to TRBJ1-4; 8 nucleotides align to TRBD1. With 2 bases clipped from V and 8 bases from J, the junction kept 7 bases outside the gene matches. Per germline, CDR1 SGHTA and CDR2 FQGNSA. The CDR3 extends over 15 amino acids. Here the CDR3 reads CASSLWGTGGEKLFF. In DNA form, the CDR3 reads TGTGCCAGCAGCTTATGGGGGACAGGAGGCGAAAAACTGTTTTTT.

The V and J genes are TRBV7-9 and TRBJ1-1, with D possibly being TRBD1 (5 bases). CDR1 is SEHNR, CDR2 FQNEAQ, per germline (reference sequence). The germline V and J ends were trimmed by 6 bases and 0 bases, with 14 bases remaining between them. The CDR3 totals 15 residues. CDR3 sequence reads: CASSLGRGMNTEAFF. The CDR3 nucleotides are TGTGCCAGCAGTCTGGGGCGGGGTATGAACACTGAAGCTTTCTTT.

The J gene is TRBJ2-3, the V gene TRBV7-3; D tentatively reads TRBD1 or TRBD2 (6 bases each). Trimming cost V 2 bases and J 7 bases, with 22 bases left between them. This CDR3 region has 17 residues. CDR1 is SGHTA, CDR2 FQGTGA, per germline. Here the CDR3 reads CASSLFVTRGESNTQYF. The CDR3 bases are TGTGCCAGCAGCTTATTCGTAACTAGGGGGGAGTCGAATACGCAGTATTTT.

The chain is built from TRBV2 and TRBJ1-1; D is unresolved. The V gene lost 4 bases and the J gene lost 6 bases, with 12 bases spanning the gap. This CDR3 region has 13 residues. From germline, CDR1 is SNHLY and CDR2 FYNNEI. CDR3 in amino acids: CASSAASLSEAFF. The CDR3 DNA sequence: TGTGCCAGCAGTGCTGCCAGTTTGTCTGAAGCTTTCTTT.

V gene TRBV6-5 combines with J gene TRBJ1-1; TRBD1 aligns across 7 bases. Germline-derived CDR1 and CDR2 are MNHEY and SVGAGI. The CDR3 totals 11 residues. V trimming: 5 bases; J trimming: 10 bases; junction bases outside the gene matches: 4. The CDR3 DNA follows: TGTGCCAGCAGTAGTACAGGGGTAGCTTTCTTT. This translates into CASSSTGVAFF.

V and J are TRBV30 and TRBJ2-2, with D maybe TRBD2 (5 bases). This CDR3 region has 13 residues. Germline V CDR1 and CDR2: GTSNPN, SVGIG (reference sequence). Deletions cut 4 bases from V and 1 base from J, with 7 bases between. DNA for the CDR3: TGTGCCTGGAACGGGGTGAACACCGGGGAGCTGTTTTTT. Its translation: CAWNGVNTGELFF.

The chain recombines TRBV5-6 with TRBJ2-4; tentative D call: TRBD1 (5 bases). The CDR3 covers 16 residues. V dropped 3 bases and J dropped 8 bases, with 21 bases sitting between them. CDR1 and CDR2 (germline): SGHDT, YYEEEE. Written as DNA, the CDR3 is TGTGCCAGCAGCTCGTTAGTGACGATAGCCAGGGACATTCAGTACTTC. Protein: CASSSLVTIARDIQYF.

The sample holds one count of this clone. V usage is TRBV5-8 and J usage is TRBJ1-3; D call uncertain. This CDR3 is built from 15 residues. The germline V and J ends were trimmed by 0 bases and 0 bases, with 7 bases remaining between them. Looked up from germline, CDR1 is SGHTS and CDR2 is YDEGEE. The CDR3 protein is CASSLDRGSGNTIYF. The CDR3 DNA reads TGTGCCAGCAGCTTGGACCGGGGCTCTGGAAACACCATATATTTT.

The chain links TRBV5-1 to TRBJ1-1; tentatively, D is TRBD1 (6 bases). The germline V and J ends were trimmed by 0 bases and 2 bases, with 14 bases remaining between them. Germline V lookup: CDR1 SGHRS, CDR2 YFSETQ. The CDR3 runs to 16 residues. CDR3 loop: CASSLAPGQKNTEAFF. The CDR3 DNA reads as TGCGCCAGCAGCTTGGCTCCGGGACAAAAAAACACTGAAGCTTTCTTT.

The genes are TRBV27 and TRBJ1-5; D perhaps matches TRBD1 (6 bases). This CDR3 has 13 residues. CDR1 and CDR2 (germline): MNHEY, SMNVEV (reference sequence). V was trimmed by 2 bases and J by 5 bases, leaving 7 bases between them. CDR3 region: CASSLQGHQPQHF. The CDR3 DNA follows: TGTGCCAGCAGTTTACAGGGGCATCAGCCCCAGCATTTT.